What follows describes a single T cell receptor beta chain. This record comes from a study of lymphopenia after photon versus proton radiotherapy. Only in-frame clones appear in the TCRdb table, and some are missing; sequencing was by immunoSEQ multiplex PCR. This table has 15,000 to 20,000 clones, around 80% appearing once. V shed 5 bases and J shed 8 bases, with 10 bases lying between them. The CDR3 length is 12 residues. Germline CDR1 MNHNS, CDR2 SASEGT. This receptor was obtained from a man aged 70 or older with pancreatic cancer. Source: peripheral blood, taken from a patient treated with proton-based radiotherapy. The V gene is TRBV6-1, the J gene TRBJ2-1; D ambiguous. CDR3 sequence (DNA): TGTGCCAGCAGTAGGTCTTTGGATGAGCAGTTCTTC. This encodes CASSRSLDEQFF.